This T cell receptor beta chain was retrieved from a study of T cells in Graves' hyperthyroidism and ophthalmopathy (dated by TCRdb to the late 2010s). In terms of the full investigation: Peripheral blood samples were taken at initial diagnosis, before any treatment was given. According to the paper, TCR Vbeta CDR3 sequencing was carried out on some 140 peripheral blood samples, which came from over 40 ophthalmopathy, 75 or so hyperthyroidism and roughly 17 progressor patients. To identify distinguishing TCR V-J signatures, a discovery cohort of 95 to 100 patients was used, comprising fewer than 45 with Graves' ophthalmopathy and some 60 with stable Graves' hyperthyroidism. After sampling, hyperthyroidism patients received methimazole starting at 30 mg daily, and ophthalmopathy patients received high-dose intravenous methylprednisolone. The study also compared thyroid tissue and blood T-cell repertoires from several Graves' hyperthyroidism patients. An independent validation cohort of under 20 hyperthyroidism patients and about 16 patients who later progressed to ophthalmopathy tested prospective prediction of ophthalmopathy. The roughly 99 discovery patients were divided at random into training and test sets in a 7:3 ratio.

TCR beta CDR3 regions were amplified from RNA transcripts. For the first round of RT-PCR on the TCR CDR3, the HTBI primer set was used together with the Qiagen OneStep RT-PCR kit. A second multiplex PCR round built the libraries, followed by size selection and purification. Sequencing of the libraries was done on an Illumina HiSeq2000 using paired-end 100 bp reads. The study's processing was this. SOAPnuke was used to process the raw data, throwing out any read that contained adapters or uncalled bases, had a mean Phred below 15, or lacked an exact constant-primer or identifier match. COPE v1.2.5 was used to merge the high-quality paired reads, and each unique nucleotide sequence was defined as a clonotype. MiTCR v1.1 was used to align clonotypes to the IMGT TRBV, TRBD and TRBJ reference segments. The analysis included only V-J combinations with a frequency above 0.0001, which together covered around 99% of the repertoires. The TCS score was defined as F50 (clonal expansion) divided by E x V (chaos), with BLOSUM62-based TCRdist calculated between CDR3 peptides within each V-J. Welch's t-statistics and random forest reduced around 520 V-J features to about 13, which were used in a naive Bayes classifier (R e1071). TCRdb cleaned the public reads at Q25 with fastp, built clones with MiXCR and kept in-frame beta chains. For every CDR3 protein sequence, its rows merge into one entry that carries the most common genes and DNA. These V and J calls originate from TCRdb's pipeline instead of the authors' own analysis. Present in this sample are about 620,000 distinct CDR3 sequences, 15% to 20% of which were seen just once. The top ten clonotypes cover 3.5% to 4% of the sample.

Worth noting for this clonotype: Its antigen has not been determined. Relative to the germline gene, one junction end is altered; a read error may explain this.

Study-wide findings and limitations: Most expanded thyroid clonotypes (frequency above 0.001) were also detected in blood, a finding suggesting that blood repertoires may reflect thyroid immune responses. During validation, the model predicted progression to ophthalmopathy a median of around 7 months ahead of onset, with almost 71% sensitivity and 72% to 85% specificity. Sample size was not statistically predetermined, and blinding of investigators to group allocation was not performed. A model built on a 13 V-J signature distinguished ophthalmopathy from stable hyperthyroidism, reaching around 90% sensitivity and under 84% specificity in cross-validation and 80%/75% in testing.

Stable Graves' hyperthyroidism was defined as the absence of progression to ophthalmopathy over 18 months of follow-up. Hyperthyroidism patients were newly diagnosed, had a disease duration of under 2 months, and were aged 18 to 65 years. Any patient with an uncontrolled infection, another autoimmune disease, pregnancy or lactation was excluded. Clinical symptoms, serum thyroxine and TRAb, thyroid ultrasound, and orbital computed tomography formed the basis for the diagnoses. PBMCs were isolated from 10 ml of fresh peripheral blood by Ficoll-Paque density gradient centrifugation. Trizol reagent was used to extract total RNA, and RNA quality was then checked on an Agilent 2100 Bioanalyzer. What was sequenced was blood. The clonotype was recovered from a woman in her 30s with Graves' hyperthyroidism.

The sequence in DNA is TGTGCCAGCAGTTTAATGGGACAGCATAATACACCCCTCCACTTC. Its protein product is CASSLMGQHNTPLHF. The rearranged segments are TRBV12-3 or TRBV12-4 and TRBJ2-5, and 7 bases in between align with TRBD1. Its CDR3 holds 15 amino acids, cysteine through phenylalanine. Just the 45-base CDR3 DNA is kept, in frame starting at base 1.